The clone carrying this TCR beta chain showed up just a few times. These data are taken from a study of T-cell reconstitution after alpha-beta-depleted transplantation in children. Construction of the TCRbeta library involved unique molecular identifiers. Using its own MiXCR run on the PCR reads, TCRdb lists one record per CDR3 protein. The sample yields about 610,000 distinct CDR3 sequences, 8% to 11% seen once. This CDR3 contains 14 residues. The J segment lost 3 bases and the V segment lost 5 bases, leaving 4 bases of the junction unmatched. Germline CDR1 is SNHLY and CDR2 is FYNNEI. This TCR came from a human donor who donated a stem cell graft to a child with acute myeloid leukemia. The source material was PBMCs from the stem cell graft donor, sampled from the stem cell graft. The chain is built from TRBV2 and TRBJ2-7; 10 bases line up with TRBD2. DNA for the CDR3: TGTGCCAGCAGTCTAGCGGGAGCAGGCTACGAGCAGTACTTC. Protein product: CASSLAGAGYEQYF.